The 5 T cell receptor beta chains reported below all come from one sample, sequenced in a study of low-dose radiotherapy and immunotherapy resistance in tumors. Over roughly 18 PCR cycles, TCRs were amplified from a constant-region primer and V-primer adapter. TCRdb ran MiXCR on the reads and lists one entry per CDR3 protein. Among tens of thousands of distinct CDR3 sequences listed, approximately 12% were seen once. The sample's time point: before trial treatment. Sequenced here: PBMCs, sampled before treatment. These receptors came from a female donor with ovarian cancer.

This clonotype was observed once. This likely traces to a read error, being one base from a far larger clone. The chain couples TRBV5-6 to TRBJ1-6, with a tentative D call TRBD1 (6 bases). The CDR3 contains 13 residues. CDR1 and CDR2 (germline): SGHDT, YYEEEE. CDR3 amino acids: CASRRDKDSPLHF. The CDR3 DNA sequence: TGCGCCAGCAGACGGGACAAGGACTCACCCCTCCACTTT.

J is TRBJ2-7 and V is TRBV2, with 7 bases identical to TRBD1. Per the germline V gene, CDR1 is SNHLY and CDR2 is FYNNEI. The ends lost 5 bases at V and 3 bases at J; junction bases unmatched: 13. This CDR3 is built from 16 residues. The CDR3: CASSPRHRDSHYEQYF. The DNA of the CDR3 is TGTGCCAGCAGTCCTAGGCACCGGGACAGTCACTACGAGCAGTACTTC.

This clonotype was found many times. V gene TRBV7-9 combines with J gene TRBJ2-1; 9 positions match TRBD1. The V segment lost 7 bases and the J segment 4 bases; nucleotides outside the gene matches: 5. The germline V gene has CDR1 SEHNR and CDR2 FQNEAQ (reference sequence). This CDR3 has 14 amino acids. Here the CDR3 reads CASIAGTGYNEQFF. DNA for the CDR3: TGTGCCAGCATCGCCGGGACAGGGTACAATGAGCAGTTCTTC.

This clonotype was seen at least ten times. The V call is TRBV29-1, the J call TRBJ2-7; D may be TRBD1 (6 bases). The CDR3 is 14 amino acids. V gave up 4 bases and J gave up 2 bases, with 15 bases separating them. CDR1 is SQVTM and CDR2 is ANQGSEA in the germline V gene. CDR3 protein: CSVAGGTPAYEQYF. CDR3 sequence (DNA): TGCAGCGTTGCGGGTGGGACACCGGCCTACGAGCAGTACTTC.

This clonotype was picked up many times. The CDR3 bases are TGCGCCAGCAGCTTAGGGGGCTCTGGAAACACCATATATTTT. Translation gives CASSLGGSGNTIYF. J is TRBJ1-3 and V is TRBV5-1, with D tentatively TRBD1 (6 bases). Trimming took 2 bases from V and 0 from J, leaving 6 bases between them. CDR3 size: 14 residues. The V gene's germline CDR1 is SGHRS and CDR2 YFSETQ.